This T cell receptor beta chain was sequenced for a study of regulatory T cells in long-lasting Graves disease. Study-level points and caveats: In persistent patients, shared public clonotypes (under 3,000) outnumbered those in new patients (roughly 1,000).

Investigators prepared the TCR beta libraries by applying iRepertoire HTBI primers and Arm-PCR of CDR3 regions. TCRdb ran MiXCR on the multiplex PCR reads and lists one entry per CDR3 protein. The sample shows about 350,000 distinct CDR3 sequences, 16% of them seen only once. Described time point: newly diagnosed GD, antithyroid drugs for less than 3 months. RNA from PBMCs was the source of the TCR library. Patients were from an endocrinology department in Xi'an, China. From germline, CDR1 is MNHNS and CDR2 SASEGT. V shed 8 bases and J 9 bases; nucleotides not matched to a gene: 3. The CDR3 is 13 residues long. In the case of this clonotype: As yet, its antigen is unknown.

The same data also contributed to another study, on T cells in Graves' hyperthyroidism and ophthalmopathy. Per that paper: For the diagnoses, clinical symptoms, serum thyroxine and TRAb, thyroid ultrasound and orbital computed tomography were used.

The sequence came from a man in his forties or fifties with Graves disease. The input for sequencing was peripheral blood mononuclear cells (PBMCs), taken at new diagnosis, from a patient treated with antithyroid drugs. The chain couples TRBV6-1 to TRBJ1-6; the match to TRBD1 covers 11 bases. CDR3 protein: CASRDRGTSPLHF. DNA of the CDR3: TGTGCCAGCCGGGACAGGGGGACTTCACCCCTCCACTTT.